This is a list of T cell receptor beta chains from one sample in a study of blood T cell repertoires in COVID-19. The protocol was immunoSEQ multiplex PCR, while the TCRdb copy is restricted to in-frame clones and leaves out a portion. The sample includes more than 60,000 clones, 86% seen only once; the top ten take around 6%. What was sequenced was peripheral blood. All receptors derive from a man older than 75 with COVID-19, enrolled during active disease. CDR3s include the opening cysteine and the closing phenylalanine or tryptophan. The D gene is left open where the match is weak. Clone size is stated in some rows and not others, as once, few, many or a class when expanded.

>TRBJ2-7|TRBV12-5|TRBD1|-
TGTGCTAGTGGTTCCTCCCCGACAGGGAATGAGCAGTACTTC
CASGSSPTGNEQYF
>TRBJ2-2|TRBV6-5|-|-
TGTGCCAGCAGACAGGAAATCACCGGGGAGCTGTTTTTT
CASRQEITGELFF
>TRBJ2-2|TRBV6-1|-|-
TGTGCCAGCAGTGCCACCCGGGGAGGTTCGAACACCGGGGAGCTGTTTTTT
CASSATRGGSNTGELFF
>TRBJ2-7|TRBV5-1|TRBD1|once
TGCGCCAGCAGCTTGGGTAGTGGGACAGATTCTTACGAGCAGTACTTC
CASSLGSGTDSYEQYF
>TRBJ2-7|TRBV27|-|-
TGTGCCAGCAGTAAGGACAGAGTTAGCTACGAGCAGTACTTC
CASSKDRVSYEQYF
>TRBJ2-1|TRBV2|TRBD2|-
TGTGCCAGCAGTGAGGAGCGGGGCCTAACCTACAATGAGCAGTTCTTC
CASSEERGLTYNEQFF
>TRBJ1-6|TRBV5-6|-|-
TGTGCCAGCAGCCGAGACAGGAGCTCCTATAATTCACCCCTCCACTTT
CASSRDRSSYNSPLHF
>TRBJ2-3|TRBV15|TRBD2|once
TGTGCCACCAGCAGAGGACTAGCGGGGATCACAGATACGCAGTATTTT
CATSRGLAGITDTQYF
>TRBJ1-2|TRBV12-3/TRBV12-4|-|-
TGTGCCAGCAGTTTTGGACAGAATGGCTACACCTTC
CASSFGQNGYTF
>TRBJ1-5|TRBV19|-|-
TGTGCCAGTCCCCCCCGGGACAAGACTTATAGCAATCAGCCCCAGCATTTT
CASPPRDKTYSNQPQHF
>TRBJ1-1|TRBV19|TRBD1|few
TGTGCCAGTAGGACAGGGATGAACACTGAAGCTTTCTTT
CASRTGMNTEAFF
>TRBJ1-4|TRBV2|-|-
TGTGCCACCCGACAGGTCCTTAATGAAAAACTGTTTTTT
CATRQVLNEKLFF
>TRBJ2-7|TRBV5-1|TRBD2|-
TGCGCCAGCAGCTTGGTGGGGACTAACTCCTACGAGCAGTACTTC
CASSLVGTNSYEQYF
>TRBJ1-6|TRBV5-1|-|-
TGCGCCAGCAGCTTGGCCGCGGGGGGGAATTCACCCCTCCACTTT
CASSLAAGGNSPLHF
>TRBJ1-2|TRBV2|-|-
TGTGCCAGCAGTGCAATACAGAGCTCTAACTATGGCTACACCTTC
CASSAIQSSNYGYTF
>TRBJ1-2|TRBV18|-|-
TGTGCCAGCTCTTTTATGAGCAGGGATGGCTACACCTTC
CASSFMSRDGYTF
>TRBJ1-2|TRBV7-2|-|-
TGTGCCAGCAGCTTCGGGGGGAGCTATGGCTACACCTTC
CASSFGGSYGYTF
>TRBJ1-2|TRBV7-2|TRBD1|-
TGTGCCAGCAGCCCCGAGACAGGGGGTTGGCACTATGGCTACACCTTC
CASSPETGGWHYGYTF
>TRBJ2-3|TRBV6-1|-|-
TGTGCCAGCAGTGACAGGGGTCGGACAGATACGCAGTATTTT
CASSDRGRTDTQYF
>TRBJ2-3|TRBV4-1|-|-
TGCGCCAGCAGCCAAGATTACAGGGAAGATACGCAGTATTTT
CASSQDYREDTQYF
>TRBJ2-2|TRBV13|-|-
TGTGCCAGCAGCCAGGTTCGGCCGGGGGAGCTGTTTTTT
CASSQVRPGELFF
>TRBJ1-5|TRBV28|TRBD1|few
TGTGCCAGCAGCCCCAGGGGGCAGCCCCAGCATTTT
CASSPRGQPQHF
>TRBJ2-7|TRBV4-3|-|-
TGCGCCAGCAGCCAAGATAGGGGCTACGAGCAGTACTTC
CASSQDRGYEQYF
>TRBJ2-1|TRBV19|-|-
TGTGCCAGTAGTATTACCCGACGGAGTGAGCAGTTCTTC
CASSITRRSEQFF